These 14 T cell receptor beta chains were sequenced from one sample in a study of T-cell reconstitution after alpha-beta-depleted transplantation in children. It was with unique molecular identifiers that the TCRbeta library was prepared. TCRdb fed the PCR reads into MiXCR, producing one record per CDR3 protein. The sample holds about 980,000 distinct CDR3 sequences, roughly 31% seen once. The sample in question was PBMCs, mostly from graft donor cells, obtained 360 days after TCRalphabeta/CD19-depleted stem cell transplant. These receptors all come from a boy in the first two years of life who had a stem cell transplant for SCID, so the T cells may come from the graft donor.

V usage is TRBV6-5 and J usage is TRBJ2-5; D uncertain. The CDR3 spans 13 residues. In germline, CDR1 is MNHEY, CDR2 SVGAGI. The ends were cut back, 2 bases at V and 5 bases at J, with 9 bases in the middle. The CDR3 protein is CASSYGIGETQYF. The CDR3 DNA is TGTGCCAGCAGTTACGGGATTGGTGAGACCCAGTACTTC.

The chain is built from TRBV20-1 and TRBJ1-2; D is possibly TRBD1 (5 bases). The V gene's germline CDR1 is DFQATT and CDR2 SNEGSKA (reference sequence). V gave up 3 bases and J gave up 6 bases, with 17 bases separating them. The CDR3 spans 14 residues. The CDR3 DNA reads TGCAGTGCTAGCAGGGATTGGAGGGCAAATGGCTACACCTTC. Encoded protein: CSASRDWRANGYTF.

The chain joins TRBV2 to TRBJ1-1, with a tentative D call TRBD1 (6 bases). This CDR3 has 13 amino acids. Germline values: CDR1 SNHLY, CDR2 FYNNEI. V lost 3 bases and J lost 7, with 12 bases in between. The CDR3 nucleotides read TGTGCCAGCAGTGAGGGAGGGACACGTGAAGCTTTCTTT. The encoded protein is CASSEGGTREAFF.

The rearrangement joins TRBV29-1 to TRBJ2-7; 13 positions match TRBD2. The CDR3 runs 15 residues. Germline lookup yields CDR1 SQVTM and CDR2 ANQGSEA. V lost 7 bases and J lost 2; bases outside the gene matches: 8. The CDR3 sequence: CSASGLAGPTYEQYF. The DNA for the CDR3 is TGCAGCGCCTCGGGACTAGCGGGACCTACCTACGAGCAGTACTTC.

Only a few counts were recorded for this clonotype. The J gene is TRBJ2-2, the V gene TRBV12-3 or TRBV12-4; D might be TRBD1 (5 bases). The CDR3 has 14 amino acids. Trimming left V 5 bases short and J 7 bases short, with 14 bases between. The CDR3 sequence: CASSVAQGIGELFF. CDR3 in DNA: TGTGCCAGCAGTGTCGCTCAGGGAATCGGGGAGCTGTTTTTT.

The table lists this clonotype with a few counts. V and J are TRBV7-2 and TRBJ2-7; D is perhaps TRBD1 (6 bases). Germline-derived CDR1 and CDR2 are SGHTA and FQGNSA. The CDR3 consists of 16 residues. The V gene lost 5 bases and the J gene lost 3 bases, with 20 bases spanning the gap. The CDR3 bases are TGTGCCAGCAGCGGCTGGACAGTGGAGCCTCACTACGAGCAGTACTTC. This gives the protein CASSGWTVEPHYEQYF.

The V and J genes are TRBV6-1 and TRBJ2-7; D tentatively fits TRBD1 or TRBD2 (5 bases each). Germline V gene data show CDR1 as MNHNS and CDR2 as SASEGT. The V and J ends lost 6 bases and 0 bases respectively, with 15 bases between them. The CDR3 covers 15 residues. In DNA, the CDR3 is TGTGCCAGCAGACCCCGAAGGGGAGCCTCCTACGAGCAGTACTTC. It yields the protein CASRPRRGASYEQYF.

The V gene is TRBV18, the J gene TRBJ2-1; 13 nucleotides align to TRBD2. The CDR3 runs 16 residues. Germline values: CDR1 KGHSH, CDR2 LQKENI. The V gene end was trimmed by 3 bases and the J gene end by 7 bases; junction bases not matched to a gene: 6. CDR3 DNA sequence: TGTGCCAGCTCACCCCAACTAGCGGGGGGGCCTAATGAGCAGTTCTTC. The encoded protein is CASSPQLAGGPNEQFF.

In this sample, this clonotype turned up a few times. This chain uses TRBV20-1 with TRBJ2-4; D uncertain. Between the trimmed V and J ends, which lost 3 bases and 8 bases, there was a span of 14 bases. The CDR3 has 13 amino acids. The germline CDR1 and CDR2 sequences are DFQATT and SNEGSKA (reference sequence). The CDR3 DNA follows: TGCAGTGCTAGTTTCCCGGGTAGGGACATTCAGTACTTC. Protein: CSASFPGRDIQYF.

V usage is TRBV5-1 and J usage is TRBJ2-1; either TRBD1 or TRBD2 may supply D (5 bases each). This CDR3 is 15 amino acids long. Germline lookup yields CDR1 SGHRS and CDR2 YFSETQ. Trimming stripped 4 bases from V and 0 bases from J, with 11 bases between. The CDR3, as DNA: TGCGCCAGCAGCAGGGACGAAAGCTCCTACAATGAGCAGTTCTTC. Translated, it gives CASSRDESSYNEQFF.

The chain uses TRBV10-3 and TRBJ2-3, with D possibly being TRBD1 or TRBD2 (6 bases each). Germline V CDR1 and CDR2: ENHRY, SYGVKD. CDR3 size: 15 residues. Trimming took 0 bases from V and 4 from J, leaving 11 bases between them. CDR3 nucleotide sequence: TGTGCCATCAGTGAGTCGGGGGGCAACTCAGATACGCAGTATTTT. Its translation is CAISESGGNSDTQYF.

The chain joins TRBV12-3 or TRBV12-4 to TRBJ2-5; no reliable D call. V lost 2 bases, J lost 1 base, and 23 bases lay in between. The CDR3 runs 19 residues. The chain's CDR3 is CASSLKVVRVLTSQETQYF. Written as DNA, the CDR3 is TGTGCCAGCAGTTTAAAGGTGGTTCGCGTCCTAACCAGCCAAGAGACCCAGTACTTC.

This clonotype turned up a few times. The rearrangement links TRBV2 to TRBJ2-7, with 9 bases identical to TRBD1. The CDR3 sequence is 16 residues long. Germline-derived CDR1 and CDR2 are SNHLY and FYNNEI. V dropped 5 bases and J dropped 2; count of bases not matched to a gene: 10. This CDR3 is CASSRTGATRTYEQYF. In DNA form, the CDR3 reads TGTGCCAGCAGTAGGACAGGGGCTACAAGAACCTACGAGCAGTACTTC.

The rearrangement uses TRBV18 and TRBJ1-2; unclear D gene. The CDR3 runs to 17 residues. CDR1 is KGHSH, CDR2 LQKENI, per germline. V was pared by 3 bases and J by 5 bases, with 22 bases between. The CDR3 is CASSPLVASTFTYGYTF. Here the CDR3 DNA reads TGTGCCAGCTCACCGCTGGTTGCGTCCACCTTTACTTATGGCTACACCTTC.